This entry features one T cell receptor beta chain sequence. The data belong to a study of T cell changes during pregnancy in multiple sclerosis. The CDR3 contains 16 residues. Between the trimmed V and J ends, which lost 6 bases and 1 base, there was a span of 21 bases. Germline V gene sequence: CDR1 SQVTM, CDR2 ANQGSEA. The protocol was immunoSEQ multiplex PCR, while the TCRdb copy is restricted to in-frame clones and leaves out a portion. The sample has about 12,000 clones, about 95% seen once; the top ten hold about 0.27%. V usage is TRBV29-1 and J usage is TRBJ1-1; perhaps TRBD1 as D (6 bases). This receptor was obtained from a female donor with multiple sclerosis, enrolled in a pregnancy study. The source material was CD4+ T cells from peripheral blood mononuclear cells, sampled before pregnancy. CDR3 protein: CSVLGSPGTQNTEAFF. DNA of the CDR3: TGCAGCGTCTTGGGCTCCCCCGGGACACAGAACACTGAAGCTTTCTTT.